The clone carrying this TCR beta chain was counted between two and nine times. The sample is drawn from a study of molecular identifiers for immune sequencing clone quantification. This CDR3 has 18 residues. V shed 0 bases and J shed 2 bases, with 19 bases lying between them. From germline, CDR1 is LGHNA and CDR2 YSLEER. Each CDR3 protein gets one entry after TCRdb re-called the PCR reads with MiXCR. In the table there are hundreds of thousands of distinct CDR3 sequences, 25% of which are singletons. This sequence joins TRBV4-3 and TRBJ2-5, with D possibly called TRBD1 or TRBD2 (5 bases each). Sequences were obtained from naive CD8+ T cells from blood, with Jurkat cell RNA spiked in. This sample's subset: FACS-sorted CD8+CD4-CCR7+CD45RA+ naive T cells. This TCR derives from a human donor in good health. Some libraries in this study had Jurkat cell RNA spiked in. For the CDR3, the DNA is TGCGCCAGCAGCCAAGATCGTCGGGGTGTGGGGGAACAAGAGACCCAGTACTTC. This codes for CASSQDRRGVGEQETQYF.